One sample yielded the 18 T cell receptor beta chains listed below, sequenced in a study of cytomegalovirus exposure and HLA in healthy donors. The PCR ran on 60 Vbeta and 13 Jbeta primers. TCRdb keeps only in-frame clones here, not all; method: immunoSEQ multiplex PCR. The sample lists approximately 110,000 clones, roughly 80% seen once, with 5% to 6% in the top ten. Sequenced material: PBMCs. Source of these receptors: a woman younger than 45 in good health and CMV-seropositive.

With regard to this clone: Germline and junction disagree at one end, which may indicate a read error. The J gene is TRBJ2-5, the V gene TRBV7-9; D is unclear. Germline lookup yields CDR1 SEHNR and CDR2 FQNEAQ (reference sequence). The CDR3 consists of 13 residues. As DNA, the CDR3 is TGTGCCAGCAGCCGAACGGCCTTAGAGGCCCAGTACTTC. Protein: CASSRTALEAQYF.

The V and J genes are TRBV27 and TRBJ2-1; 7 bases match TRBD2. Per germline, CDR1 MNHEY and CDR2 SMNVEV (reference sequence). V gave up 3 bases and J gave up 4 bases; unmatched junction bases: 6. This CDR3 region has 15 residues. The CDR3 DNA follows: TGTGCCAGCAGTTTTAGCGGGTTTGTGTACAATGAGCAGTTCTTC. This translates into CASSFSGFVYNEQFF.

The table lists this clone with a count of one. The genes are TRBV2 and TRBJ1-4; the match to TRBD1 covers 8 bases. Germline V gene lookup returns CDR1 SNHLY and CDR2 FYNNEI. The CDR3 extends over 15 amino acids. V was pared by 6 bases and J by 1 base, with 4 bases of the junction left unmatched. CDR3 DNA sequence: TGTGCCAGCAGAGACGGACAGGGAACTAATGAAAAACTGTTTTTT. Its protein product is CASRDGQGTNEKLFF.

V and J are TRBV11-2 and TRBJ1-5; D call uncertain. Trimming took 1 base from V and 0 from J, leaving 4 bases between them. CDR3 length equals 14 residues. Germline V gene lookup returns CDR1 SGHAT and CDR2 FQNNGV. The CDR3 here is CASSLAGSNQPQHF. CDR3 DNA: TGTGCCAGCAGCTTAGCGGGTAGCAATCAGCCCCAGCATTTT.

The J gene is TRBJ1-1, the V gene TRBV7-8, with 7 nucleotides matching TRBD1. CDR3 length equals 22 residues. Germline V gene sequence: CDR1 SGHVS, CDR2 FQNEAQ. Unmatched junction bases numbered 26, after V lost 2 bases and J lost 2 bases. Here the CDR3 DNA reads TGTGCCAGCAGCTTATTTCCTCTCGGGACAGACTCCGTCGGGCTGGCAAACACTGAAGCTTTCTTT. It specifies CASSLFPLGTDSVGLANTEAFF.

The gene calls are TRBV2 and TRBJ1-5, with no clear D. This CDR3 is built from 12 residues. CDR1 is SNHLY, CDR2 FYNNEI, per germline. Trimming removed 3 bases from V and 7 bases from J, with 7 bases in between. CDR3 residues: CASSDRSQPQHF. The CDR3 nucleotides are TGTGCCAGCAGTGACCGGAGCCAGCCCCAGCATTTT.

The rearrangement joins TRBV6-1 to TRBJ2-7; D is perhaps TRBD1 (5 bases). The CDR3 length is 14 residues. Germline CDR1 and CDR2: MNHNS and SASEGT. Trimming left V 7 bases short and J 3 bases short, with 16 bases between. The CDR3 loop reads CASTGARVIYEQYF. CDR3 in DNA: TGTGCCAGCACTGGGGCCCGAGTGATCTACGAGCAGTACTTC.

As DNA, the CDR3 is TGCGCCAGCAGCCAAGTTGACTCGAACACCGGGGAGCTGTTTTTT. Its protein product is CASSQVDSNTGELFF. The V call is TRBV4-1, the J call TRBJ2-2, with D hard to call. This CDR3 is 15 amino acids long. CDR1 MGHRA and CDR2 YSYEKL come from the germline V gene. The V end lost 1 base, the J end lost 0 bases, and 6 bases lay between the germline ends.

The gene calls are TRBV7-2 and TRBJ1-2; 7 bases align to TRBD1. CDR1 SGHTA and CDR2 FQGNSA come from the germline V gene. CDR3 length equals 13 residues. V shed 5 bases, J shed 4 bases, and the junction held 4 bases outside the gene matches. The CDR3: CASSPGQVYGYTF. The CDR3 DNA is TGTGCCAGCAGCCCTGGACAGGTCTATGGCTACACCTTC.

The V gene is TRBV19, the J gene TRBJ1-5; TRBD1 aligns across 9 bases. Germline V CDR1 and CDR2: LNHDA, SQIVND (reference sequence). The CDR3 loop spans 16 amino acids. V dropped 2 bases and J dropped 6; count of bases not matched to a gene: 8. The CDR3 DNA reads TGTGCCAGTAGTATACAACCGGGACAGGGTTCTCAGCCCCAGCATTTT. Translated, it gives CASSIQPGQGSQPQHF.

The chain uses TRBV9 and TRBJ2-5; TRBD2 aligns across 8 bases. CDR1 is SGDLS and CDR2 is YYNGEE in the germline V gene. This CDR3 spans 16 amino acids. The ends lost 3 bases at V and 5 bases at J; junction bases unmatched: 12. CDR3 nucleotide sequence: TGTGCCAGCAGCGCAGCAGAGCGGGAGATGGGGGAGACCCAGTACTTC. Residues: CASSAAEREMGETQYF.

V is TRBV5-1 and J is TRBJ2-5, with a weak D call TRBD2 (5 bases). TRBJ2-7 explains the end of the DNA better; the J call may be wrong. This CDR3 has 13 residues. The germline V gene encodes CDR1 SGHRS and CDR2 YFSETQ. CDR3 amino acids: CASSLTGYNEQYF. The CDR3 bases are TGCGCCAGCAGCTTAACGGGGTATAACGAGCAGTACTTC.

The table lists this clone with a few counts. The chain is built from TRBV18 and TRBJ1-1, with D maybe TRBD1 (6 bases). Germline CDR1 KGHSH, CDR2 LQKENI. The CDR3 sequence is 14 residues long. The V gene lost 2 bases and the J gene lost 6 bases, with 13 bases spanning the gap. CDR3: CASSPDRWVAEAFF. DNA of the CDR3: TGTGCCAGCTCACCAGACAGGTGGGTTGCTGAAGCTTTCTTT. Supplemented by reference TRBV18 and TRBJ1-1, the full variable domain reads NAGVMQNPRHLVRRRGQEARLRCSPMKGHSHVYWYRQLPEEGLKFMVYLQKENIIDESGMPKERFSAEFPKEGPSILRIQQVVRGDSAAYFCASSPDRWVAEAFFGQGTRLTVV.

The table lists this clone with a few counts. V is TRBV6-5 and J is TRBJ2-3; no firm D call. Germline assignment: CDR1 MNHEY and CDR2 SVGAGI. V lost 0 bases, J lost 2 bases, and 9 bases lay in between. The CDR3 contains 15 residues. The CDR3 sequence is CASSYSWSSTDTQYF. For the CDR3, the DNA is TGTGCCAGCAGTTACTCTTGGAGTTCCACAGATACGCAGTATTTT.

V is TRBV4-1 and J is TRBJ1-2; a possible D gene is TRBD1 (6 bases). Germline CDR1 and CDR2: MGHRA and YSYEKL. Trimming shortened V by 4 bases and J by 5 bases, and 17 bases separated the two germline ends. CDR3 length: 15 residues. The DNA of the CDR3 is TGCGCCAGCAGCCCCCCAGGCAGGGGCCAATATGGCTACACCTTC. It codes for CASSPPGRGQYGYTF.

The chain employs TRBV27 and TRBJ1-1, with no clear D. In germline, CDR1 is MNHEY, CDR2 SMNVEV (reference sequence). With 4 bases removed from V and 0 bases from J, the gap between germline ends came to 12 bases. This CDR3 spans 15 amino acids. The CDR3 region has the DNA TGTGCCAGCAGTTATATAGCACTCATGAACACTGAAGCTTTCTTT. Protein: CASSYIALMNTEAFF.

The CDR3 region is CASSVEAGKNYGYTF. The CDR3 bases are TGTGCCAGCAGCGTAGAGGCAGGGAAGAACTATGGCTACACCTTC. The chain couples TRBV9 to TRBJ1-2; weak D call: TRBD1 (5 bases). The V end lost 0 bases, the J end lost 2 bases, and 11 bases lay between the germline ends. From germline, CDR1 is SGDLS and CDR2 YYNGEE. The CDR3 contains 15 residues.

CDR3 sequence (DNA): TGTGCCAGTAGCAGGACGAACACCGGGGAGCTGTTTTTT. Its translation: CASSRTNTGELFF. The chain employs TRBV19 and TRBJ2-2, with D unresolved. V was cut by 6 bases and J by 0 bases, with 5 bases left in between. The CDR3 covers 13 residues. Looked up from germline, CDR1 is LNHDA and CDR2 is SQIVND (reference sequence). Filled out from reference TRBV19 and TRBJ2-2, the complete variable domain reads DGGITQSPKYLFRKEGQNVTLSCEQNLNHDAMYWYRQDPGQGLRLIYYSQIVNDFQKGDIAEGYSVSREKKESFPLTVTSAQKNPTAFYLCASSRTNTGELFFGEGSRLTVL.